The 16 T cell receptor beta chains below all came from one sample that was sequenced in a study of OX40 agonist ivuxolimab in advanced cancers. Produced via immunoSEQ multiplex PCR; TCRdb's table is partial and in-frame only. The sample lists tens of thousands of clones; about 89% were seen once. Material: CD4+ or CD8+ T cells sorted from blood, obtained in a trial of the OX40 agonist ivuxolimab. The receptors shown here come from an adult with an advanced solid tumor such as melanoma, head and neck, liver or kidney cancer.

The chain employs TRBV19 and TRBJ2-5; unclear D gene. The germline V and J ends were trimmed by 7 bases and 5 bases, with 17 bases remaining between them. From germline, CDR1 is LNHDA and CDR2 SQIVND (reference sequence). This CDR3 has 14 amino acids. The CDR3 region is CASTLRARGETQYF. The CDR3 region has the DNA TGTGCCAGTACTCTACGGGCCCGAGGTGAGACCCAGTACTTC. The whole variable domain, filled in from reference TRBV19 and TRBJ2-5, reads DGGITQSPKYLFRKEGQNVTLSCEQNLNHDAMYWYRQDPGQGLRLIYYSQIVNDFQKGDIAEGYSVSREKKESFPLTVTSAQKNPTAFYLCASTLRARGETQYFGPGTRLLVL.

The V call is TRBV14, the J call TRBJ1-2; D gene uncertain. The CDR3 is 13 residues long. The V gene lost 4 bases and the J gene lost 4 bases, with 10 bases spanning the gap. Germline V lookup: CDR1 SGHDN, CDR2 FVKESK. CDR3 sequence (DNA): TGTGCCAGCAGCCTGGTCCCGGCCTATGGCTACACCTTC. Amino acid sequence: CASSLVPAYGYTF.

The CDR3 reads CASSRGGPRGSDTGELFF. The CDR3 DNA reads as TGTGCCAGCAGCCGAGGAGGACCTCGGGGTAGCGACACCGGGGAGCTGTTTTTT. This chain uses TRBV7-2 with TRBJ2-2; TRBD2 might be the D (5 bases). The V gene's germline CDR1 is SGHTA and CDR2 FQGNSA. The CDR3 covers 18 residues. V was pared by 5 bases and J by 3 bases, with 22 bases between.

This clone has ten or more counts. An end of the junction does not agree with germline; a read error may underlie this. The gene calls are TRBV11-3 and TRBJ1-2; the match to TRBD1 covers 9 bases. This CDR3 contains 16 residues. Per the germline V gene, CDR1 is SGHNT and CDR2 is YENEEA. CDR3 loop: CASSLERTGGDYGYTF. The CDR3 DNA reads TGTGCCAGCAGCCTAGAGCGTACAGGGGGCGACTATGGCTACACCTTC.

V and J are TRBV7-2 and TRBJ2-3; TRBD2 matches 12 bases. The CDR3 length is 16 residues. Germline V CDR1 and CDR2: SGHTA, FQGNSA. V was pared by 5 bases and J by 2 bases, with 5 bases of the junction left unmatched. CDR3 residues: CASSPRTSGITDTQYF. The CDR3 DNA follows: TGTGCCAGCAGCCCCAGGACTAGCGGGATCACAGATACGCAGTATTTT.

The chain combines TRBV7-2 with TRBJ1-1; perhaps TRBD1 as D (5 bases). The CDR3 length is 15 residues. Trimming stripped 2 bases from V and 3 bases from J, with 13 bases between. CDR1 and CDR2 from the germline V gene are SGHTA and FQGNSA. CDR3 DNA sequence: TGTGCCAGCAGCTTATTAGCGAGAGGGGACACTGAAGCTTTCTTT. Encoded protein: CASSLLARGDTEAFF.

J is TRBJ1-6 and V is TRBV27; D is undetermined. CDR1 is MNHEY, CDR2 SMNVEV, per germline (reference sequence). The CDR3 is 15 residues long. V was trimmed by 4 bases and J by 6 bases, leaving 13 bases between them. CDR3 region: CASSYLRGSNSPLHF. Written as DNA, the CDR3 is TGTGCCAGCAGTTACCTACGGGGTTCTAATTCACCCCTCCACTTT.

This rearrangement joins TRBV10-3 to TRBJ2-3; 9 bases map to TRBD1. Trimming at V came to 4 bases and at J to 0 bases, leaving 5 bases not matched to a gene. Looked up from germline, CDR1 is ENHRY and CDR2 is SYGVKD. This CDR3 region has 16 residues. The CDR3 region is CAISALDRGSTDTQYF. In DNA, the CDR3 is TGTGCCATCAGTGCCCTGGACAGGGGAAGCACAGATACGCAGTATTTT.

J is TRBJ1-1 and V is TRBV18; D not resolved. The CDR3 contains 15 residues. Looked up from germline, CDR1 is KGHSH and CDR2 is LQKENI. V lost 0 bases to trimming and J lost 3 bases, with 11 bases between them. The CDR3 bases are TGTGCCAGCTCACCACCAAGCGTGCGGTACACTGAAGCTTTCTTT. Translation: CASSPPSVRYTEAFF.

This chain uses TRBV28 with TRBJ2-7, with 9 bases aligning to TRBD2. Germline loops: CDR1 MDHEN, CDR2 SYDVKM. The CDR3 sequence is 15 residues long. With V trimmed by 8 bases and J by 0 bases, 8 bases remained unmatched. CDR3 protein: CASGRLAGSSYEQYF. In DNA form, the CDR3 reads TGTGCCAGCGGTAGGCTAGCGGGGAGCTCCTACGAGCAGTACTTC.

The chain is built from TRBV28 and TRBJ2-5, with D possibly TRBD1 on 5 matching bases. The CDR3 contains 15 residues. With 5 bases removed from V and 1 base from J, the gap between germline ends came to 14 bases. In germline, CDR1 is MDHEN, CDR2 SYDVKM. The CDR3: CASSPTGRTQETQYF. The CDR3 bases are TGTGCCAGCAGTCCCACAGGACGGACCCAAGAGACCCAGTACTTC.

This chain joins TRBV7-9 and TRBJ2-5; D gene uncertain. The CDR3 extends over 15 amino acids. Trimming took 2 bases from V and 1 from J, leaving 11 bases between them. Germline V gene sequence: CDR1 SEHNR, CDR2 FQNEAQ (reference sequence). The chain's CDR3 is CASSLSNAAQETQYF. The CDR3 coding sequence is TGTGCCAGCAGCTTATCGAATGCGGCCCAAGAGACCCAGTACTTC. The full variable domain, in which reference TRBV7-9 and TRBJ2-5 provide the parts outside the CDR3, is DTGVSQNPRHKITKRGQNVTFRCDPISEHNRLYWYRQTLGQGPEFLTYFQNEAQLEKSRLLSDRFSAERPKGSFSTLEIQRTEQGDSAMYLCASSLSNAAQETQYFGPGTRLLVL.

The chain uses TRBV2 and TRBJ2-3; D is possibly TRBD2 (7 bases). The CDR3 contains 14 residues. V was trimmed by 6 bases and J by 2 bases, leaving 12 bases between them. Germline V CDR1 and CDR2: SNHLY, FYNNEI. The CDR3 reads CASSRGAFTDTQYF. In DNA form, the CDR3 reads TGTGCCAGCAGCCGGGGGGCCTTCACAGATACGCAGTATTTT.

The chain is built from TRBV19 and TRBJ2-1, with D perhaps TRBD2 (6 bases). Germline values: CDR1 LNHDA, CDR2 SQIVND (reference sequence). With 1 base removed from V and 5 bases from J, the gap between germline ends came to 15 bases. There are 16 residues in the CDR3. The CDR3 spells CASSIAGTRNHNEQFF. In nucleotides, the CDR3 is TGTGCCAGTAGTATAGCTGGGACTCGGAACCACAATGAGCAGTTCTTC.

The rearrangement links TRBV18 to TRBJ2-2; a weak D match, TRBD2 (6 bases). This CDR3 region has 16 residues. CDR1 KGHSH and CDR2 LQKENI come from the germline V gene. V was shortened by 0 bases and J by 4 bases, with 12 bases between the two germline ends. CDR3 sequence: CASSPPRGRVTGELFF. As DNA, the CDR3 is TGTGCCAGCTCACCACCGCGGGGCCGAGTCACCGGGGAGCTGTTTTTT.

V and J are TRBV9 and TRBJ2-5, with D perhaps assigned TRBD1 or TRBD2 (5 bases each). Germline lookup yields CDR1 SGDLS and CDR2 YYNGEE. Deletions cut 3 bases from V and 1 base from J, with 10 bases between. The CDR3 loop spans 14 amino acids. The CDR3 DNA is TGTGCCAGCAGCGACGGGACCGCCCAAGAGACCCAGTACTTC. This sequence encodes CASSDGTAQETQYF.